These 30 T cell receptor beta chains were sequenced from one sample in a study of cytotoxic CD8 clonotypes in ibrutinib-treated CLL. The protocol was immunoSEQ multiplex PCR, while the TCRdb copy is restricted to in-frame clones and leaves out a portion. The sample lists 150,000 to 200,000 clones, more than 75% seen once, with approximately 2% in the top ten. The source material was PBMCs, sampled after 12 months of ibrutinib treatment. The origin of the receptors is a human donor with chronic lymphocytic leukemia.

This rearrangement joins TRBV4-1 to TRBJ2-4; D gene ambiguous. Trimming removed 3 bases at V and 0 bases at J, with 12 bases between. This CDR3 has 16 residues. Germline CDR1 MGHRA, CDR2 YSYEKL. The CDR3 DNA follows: TGCGCCAGCAGCCAGGAGCCGCCGGTAGCCAAAAACATTCAGTACTTC. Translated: CASSQEPPVAKNIQYF.

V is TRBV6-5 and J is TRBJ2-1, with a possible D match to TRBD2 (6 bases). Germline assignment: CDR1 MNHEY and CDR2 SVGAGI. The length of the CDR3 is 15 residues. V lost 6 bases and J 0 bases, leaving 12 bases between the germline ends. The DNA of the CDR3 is TGTGCCAGCAGACCCAGGCGGGGCTCCTACAATGAGCAGTTCTTC. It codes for CASRPRRGSYNEQFF.

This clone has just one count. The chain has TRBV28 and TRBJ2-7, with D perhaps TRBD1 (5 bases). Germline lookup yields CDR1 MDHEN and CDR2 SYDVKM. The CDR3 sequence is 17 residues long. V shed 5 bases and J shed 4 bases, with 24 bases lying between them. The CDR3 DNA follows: TGTGCCAGCAGTCTAGGAATATTGGACAAGGATGGATACGAGCAGTACTTC. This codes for CASSLGILDKDGYEQYF.

CDR3: CASEPGEYGGYTF. In DNA, the CDR3 is TGTGCCAGCGAGCCAGGAGAATATGGTGGCTACACCTTC. The V call is TRBV6-5, the J call TRBJ1-2; D ambiguous. CDR3 length: 13 residues. V lost 8 bases and J lost 7, with 17 bases in between. Germline lookup yields CDR1 MNHEY and CDR2 SVGAGI.

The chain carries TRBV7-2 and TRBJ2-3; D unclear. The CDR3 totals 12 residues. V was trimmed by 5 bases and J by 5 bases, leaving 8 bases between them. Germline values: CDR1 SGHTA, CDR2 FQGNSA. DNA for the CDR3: TGTGCCAGCAGCGCGCCGATAGATACGCAGTATTTT. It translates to CASSAPIDTQYF.

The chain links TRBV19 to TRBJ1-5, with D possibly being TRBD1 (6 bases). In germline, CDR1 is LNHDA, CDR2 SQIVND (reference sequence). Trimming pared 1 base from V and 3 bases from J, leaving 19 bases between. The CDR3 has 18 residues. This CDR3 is CASSIGLTGSPYNQPQHF. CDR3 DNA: TGTGCCAGTAGTATAGGCCTCACAGGGTCCCCCTACAATCAGCCCCAGCATTTT.

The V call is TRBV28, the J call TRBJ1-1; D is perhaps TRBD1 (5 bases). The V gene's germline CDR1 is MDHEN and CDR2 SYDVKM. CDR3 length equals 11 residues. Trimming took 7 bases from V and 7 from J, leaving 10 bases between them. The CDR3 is CASNVGGEAFF. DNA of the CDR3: TGTGCCAGCAATGTGGGGGGTGAAGCTTTCTTT.

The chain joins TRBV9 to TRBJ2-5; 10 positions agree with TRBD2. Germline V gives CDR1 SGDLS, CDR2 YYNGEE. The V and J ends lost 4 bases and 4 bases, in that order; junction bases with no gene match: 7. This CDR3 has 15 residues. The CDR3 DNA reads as TGTGCCAGCAGCCCGAGCGGGGGGGCGCGAGAGACCCAGTACTTC. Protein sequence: CASSPSGGARETQYF.

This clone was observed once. The CDR3 sequence is CASSPSEGNQPQHF. DNA for the CDR3: TGTGCCAGCTCACCATCGGAGGGAAATCAGCCCCAGCATTTT. V usage is TRBV18 and J usage is TRBJ1-5; D unresolved. Germline-derived CDR1 and CDR2 are KGHSH and LQKENI. V gave up 2 bases and J gave up 4 bases, with 9 bases separating them. The CDR3 loop spans 14 amino acids.

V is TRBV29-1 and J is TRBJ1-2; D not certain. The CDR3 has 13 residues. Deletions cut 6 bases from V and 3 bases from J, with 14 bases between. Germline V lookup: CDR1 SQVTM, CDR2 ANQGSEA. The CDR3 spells CSVETRRYYGYTF. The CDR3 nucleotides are TGCAGCGTCGAGACCCGGCGGTACTATGGCTACACCTTC.

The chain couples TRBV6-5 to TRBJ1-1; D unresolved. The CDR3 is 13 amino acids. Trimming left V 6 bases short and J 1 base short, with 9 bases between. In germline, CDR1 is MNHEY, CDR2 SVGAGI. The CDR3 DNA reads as TGTGCCAGCAGCGACCGAGGGAACACTGAAGCTTTCTTT. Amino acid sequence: CASSDRGNTEAFF.

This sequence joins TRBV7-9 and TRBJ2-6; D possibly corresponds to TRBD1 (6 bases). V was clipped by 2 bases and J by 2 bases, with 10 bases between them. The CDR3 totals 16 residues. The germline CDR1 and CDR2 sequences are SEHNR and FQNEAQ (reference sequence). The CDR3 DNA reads TGTGCCAGCAGCTTACATCAGGGGACTGGGGCCAACGTCCTGACTTTC. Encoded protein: CASSLHQGTGANVLTF.

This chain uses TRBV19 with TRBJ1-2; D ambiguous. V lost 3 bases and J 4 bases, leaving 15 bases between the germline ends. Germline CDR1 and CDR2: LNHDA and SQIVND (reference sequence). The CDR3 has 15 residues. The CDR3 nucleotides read TGTGCCAGTAGTATGGGGTTTGGGCAGCTCTATGGCTACACCTTC. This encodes CASSMGFGQLYGYTF.

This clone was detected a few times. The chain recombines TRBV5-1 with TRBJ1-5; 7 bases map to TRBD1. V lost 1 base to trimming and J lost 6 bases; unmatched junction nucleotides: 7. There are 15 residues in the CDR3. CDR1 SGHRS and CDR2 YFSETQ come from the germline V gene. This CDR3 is CASSLTGDGGQPQHF. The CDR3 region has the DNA TGCGCCAGCAGCTTGACAGGGGACGGGGGTCAGCCCCAGCATTTT.

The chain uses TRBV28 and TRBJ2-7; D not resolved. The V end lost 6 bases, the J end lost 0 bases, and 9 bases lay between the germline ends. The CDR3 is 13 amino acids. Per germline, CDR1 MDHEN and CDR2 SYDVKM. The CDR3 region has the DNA TGTGCCAGCAGCCGATCGGACTCCTACGAGCAGTACTTC. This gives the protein CASSRSDSYEQYF.

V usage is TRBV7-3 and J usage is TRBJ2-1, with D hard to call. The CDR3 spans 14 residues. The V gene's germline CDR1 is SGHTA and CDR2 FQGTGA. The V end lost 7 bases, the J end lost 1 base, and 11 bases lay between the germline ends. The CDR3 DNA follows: TGTGCCAGCACGGGTGGGCCATCCTACAATGAGCAGTTCTTC. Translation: CASTGGPSYNEQFF.

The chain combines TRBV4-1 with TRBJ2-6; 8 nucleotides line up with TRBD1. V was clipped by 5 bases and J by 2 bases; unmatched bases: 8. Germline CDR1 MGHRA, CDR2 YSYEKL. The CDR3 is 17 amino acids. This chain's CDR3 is CASSGSDREAGANVLTF. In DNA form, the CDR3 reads TGCGCCAGCAGCGGGTCGGACAGGGAAGCTGGGGCCAACGTCCTGACTTTC.

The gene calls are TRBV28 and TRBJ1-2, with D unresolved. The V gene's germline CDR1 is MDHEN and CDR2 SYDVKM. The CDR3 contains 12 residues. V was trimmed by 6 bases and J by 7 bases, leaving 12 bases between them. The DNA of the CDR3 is TGTGCCAGCAGCAAGATAGGGCGTGGCTACACCTTC. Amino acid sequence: CASSKIGRGYTF.

CDR3: CASSQEGRVWNEQFF. In nucleotides, the CDR3 is TGTGCCAGCAGCCAAGAGGGCAGGGTGTGGAATGAGCAGTTCTTC. V and J are TRBV14 and TRBJ2-1; D possibly corresponds to TRBD1 (5 bases). CDR3 length equals 15 residues. The V gene lost 0 bases and the J gene lost 7 bases, with 13 bases spanning the gap. Germline V gives CDR1 SGHDN, CDR2 FVKESK.

CDR3 DNA: TGTGCCAGCAGCCAAGCCGGGAGGGGCCAAGAGACCCAGTACTTC. Translated: CASSQAGRGQETQYF. The V call is TRBV4-2, the J call TRBJ2-5, with 8 bases aligning to TRBD2. Per the germline V gene, CDR1 is LGHNA and CDR2 is YNFKEQ. The CDR3 spans 15 residues. With 1 base clipped from V and 1 base from J, the junction kept 2 bases outside the gene matches.

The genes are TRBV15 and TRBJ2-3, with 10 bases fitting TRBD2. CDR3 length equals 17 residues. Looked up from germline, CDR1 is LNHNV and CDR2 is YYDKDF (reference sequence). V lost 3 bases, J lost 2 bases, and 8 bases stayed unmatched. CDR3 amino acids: CATSSAPGLATTDTQYF. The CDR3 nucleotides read TGTGCCACCAGCAGTGCGCCGGGACTAGCGACCACAGATACGCAGTATTTT.

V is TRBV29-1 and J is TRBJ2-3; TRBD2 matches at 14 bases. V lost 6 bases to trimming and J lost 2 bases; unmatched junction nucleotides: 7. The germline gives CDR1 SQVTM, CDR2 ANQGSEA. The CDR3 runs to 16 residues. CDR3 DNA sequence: TGCAGCGTCTCTGGACTAGCGGGAGGCTTCACAGATACGCAGTATTTT. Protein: CSVSGLAGGFTDTQYF.

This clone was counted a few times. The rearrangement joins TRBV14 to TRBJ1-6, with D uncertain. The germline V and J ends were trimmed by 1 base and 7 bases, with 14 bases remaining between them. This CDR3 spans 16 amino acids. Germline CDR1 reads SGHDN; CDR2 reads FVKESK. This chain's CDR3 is CASSQGLENVNSPLHF. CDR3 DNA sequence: TGTGCCAGCAGCCAAGGCTTGGAGAACGTGAATTCACCCCTCCACTTT.

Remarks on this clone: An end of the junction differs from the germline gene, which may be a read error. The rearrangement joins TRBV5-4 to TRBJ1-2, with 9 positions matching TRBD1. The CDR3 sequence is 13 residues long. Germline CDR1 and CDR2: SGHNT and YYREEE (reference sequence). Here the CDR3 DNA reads TGCGCCAGCAGCGAGACAGGGGGTTATGGCTACACCTTC. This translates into CASSETGGYGYTF.

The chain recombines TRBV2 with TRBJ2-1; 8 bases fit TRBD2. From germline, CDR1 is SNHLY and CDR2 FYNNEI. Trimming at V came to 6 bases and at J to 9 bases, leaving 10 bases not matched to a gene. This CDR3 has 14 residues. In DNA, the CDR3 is TGTGCCAGCAGCCAGACTAGCGCCCAACTTGAGCAGTTCTTC. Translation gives CASSQTSAQLEQFF.

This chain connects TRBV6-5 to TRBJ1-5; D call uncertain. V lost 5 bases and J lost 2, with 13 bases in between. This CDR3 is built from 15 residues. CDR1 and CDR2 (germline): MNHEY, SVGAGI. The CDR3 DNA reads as TGTGCCAGCAGTACGTCAGGTTTTGGCAATCAGCCCCAGCATTTT. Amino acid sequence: CASSTSGFGNQPQHF.

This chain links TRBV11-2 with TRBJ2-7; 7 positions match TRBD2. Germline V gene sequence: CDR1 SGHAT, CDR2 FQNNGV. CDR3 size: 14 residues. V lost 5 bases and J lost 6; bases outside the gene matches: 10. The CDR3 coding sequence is TGTGCCAGCAGCCATCCCCGCGGCGGGAGCGAGCAGTACTTC. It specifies CASSHPRGGSEQYF.

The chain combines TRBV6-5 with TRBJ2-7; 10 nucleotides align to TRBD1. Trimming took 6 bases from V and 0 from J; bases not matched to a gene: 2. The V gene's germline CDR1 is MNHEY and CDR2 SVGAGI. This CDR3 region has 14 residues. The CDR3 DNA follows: TGTGCCAGCAGCCGGACAGGGGGCTCCTACGAGCAGTACTTC. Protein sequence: CASSRTGGSYEQYF.

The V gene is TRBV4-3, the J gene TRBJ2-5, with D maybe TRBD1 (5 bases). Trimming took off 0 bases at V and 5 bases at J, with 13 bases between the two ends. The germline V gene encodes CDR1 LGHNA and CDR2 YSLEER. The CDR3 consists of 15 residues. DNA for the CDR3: TGCGCCAGCAGCCAAGATGGGAAGGGGCGGGAGACCCAGTACTTC. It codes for CASSQDGKGRETQYF.

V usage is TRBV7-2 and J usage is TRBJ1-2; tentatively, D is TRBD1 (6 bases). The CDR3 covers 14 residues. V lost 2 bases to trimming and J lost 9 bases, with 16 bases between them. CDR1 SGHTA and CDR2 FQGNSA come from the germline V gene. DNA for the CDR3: TGTGCCAGCAGCTTAATACAGGGCGTCTCTAGCTACACCTTC. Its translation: CASSLIQGVSSYTF.